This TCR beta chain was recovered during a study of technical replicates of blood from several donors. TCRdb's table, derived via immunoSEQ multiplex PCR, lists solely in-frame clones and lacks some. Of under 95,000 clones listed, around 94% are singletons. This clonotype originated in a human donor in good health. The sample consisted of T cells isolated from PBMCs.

The CDR3 sequence: CATSRTSGSYEQYF. The CDR3 nucleotides read TGTGCCACCAGCAGAACTAGCGGGAGCTACGAGCAGTACTTC. The chain combines TRBV15 with TRBJ2-7; 11 positions agree with TRBD2. The CDR3 runs 14 residues. The V gene end was trimmed by 2 bases and the J gene end by 3 bases; junction bases not matched to a gene: 0. The germline V gene encodes CDR1 LNHNV and CDR2 YYDKDF (reference sequence).